A selection of T cell receptor beta chains follows, all from one sample in a study of control samples from healthy donors and cancer patients. Clones were read by immunoSEQ multiplex PCR, and TCRdb kept only the in-frame ones, dropping some. The sample shows approximately 90,000 clones, 88% of them seen only once. The sample was blood. Receptors originate from a woman in her 70s in good health. The CDR3 runs from the conserved cysteine through the conserved F or W. Fields, in order: J gene, V gene, D gene, clone size, CDR3 protein, CDR3 DNA. D genes are given only for firm matches. Clone size is stated in some rows and not others, as once, few, many or a class when expanded.

>TRBJ2-7|TRBV14|TRBD1|-
CASSHVAGTGGGWQYF
TGTGCCAGCAGCCATGTAGCCGGGACAGGGGGCGGATGGCAGTACTTC
>TRBJ1-1|TRBV19|-|-
CASSTLGPNTEAFF
TGTGCCAGTAGTACCCTAGGACCGAACACTGAAGCTTTCTTT
>TRBJ1-1|TRBV7-6|-|-
CASSQDLNTEAFF
TGTGCCAGCAGCCAGGATTTAAACACTGAAGCTTTCTTT
>TRBJ1-1|TRBV30|-|-
CAWRFPMTGPNTEAFF
TGTGCCTGGAGATTCCCGATGACAGGACCGAACACTGAAGCTTTCTTT
>TRBJ1-4|TRBV2|-|-
CASSLTGEVFF
TGTGCCAGCAGCCTCACAGGAGAAGTGTTTTTT
>TRBJ1-1|TRBV3-1/TRBV3-2|-|-
CASTRGDSNTEAFF
TGTGCCAGCACCCGGGGGGATTCGAACACTGAAGCTTTCTTT
>TRBJ1-1|TRBV24-1|-|-
CATSDWATAEAFF
TGTGCCACCAGTGATTGGGCGACAGCTGAAGCTTTCTTT
>TRBJ1-3|TRBV2|-|-
CASSAVRSGNTIYF
TGTGCCAGCAGTGCAGTGCGCTCTGGAAACACCATATATTTT
>TRBJ1-1|TRBV12-3/TRBV12-4|-|-
CASRNLNTEAFF
TGTGCCAGCAGGAACCTGAACACTGAAGCTTTCTTT
>TRBJ2-1|TRBV3-1/TRBV3-2|-|-
CASSQERPGQLVYNEQFF
TGTGCCAGCAGCCAAGAAAGACCCGGACAGCTCGTCTACAATGAGCAGTTCTTC
>TRBJ1-1|TRBV19|-|-
CASSETGYRDTEAFF
TGTGCCAGTAGTGAAACAGGGTATAGGGACACTGAAGCTTTCTTT
>TRBJ2-7|TRBV7-8|TRBD1|-
CASSLGPRDRPYEQYF
TGTGCCAGCAGCCTGGGCCCTCGGGACAGGCCCTACGAGCAGTACTTC
>TRBJ2-4|TRBV5-1|-|-
CASSLEVSKNIQYF
TGCGCCAGCAGCTTGGAAGTGAGCAAAAACATTCAGTACTTC
>TRBJ1-1|TRBV19|-|-
CASSTGPVAFF
TGTGCCAGTAGTACAGGGCCGGTAGCTTTCTTT
>TRBJ2-2|TRBV10-3|TRBD2|-
CAINPLGGSNTGELFF
TGTGCCATCAACCCCCTGGGGGGGTCGAACACCGGGGAGCTGTTTTTT
>TRBJ1-2|TRBV7-9|-|-
CASSFSGTQINYGYTF
TGTGCCAGCAGCTTCAGTGGGACACAGATTAACTATGGCTACACCTTC
>TRBJ2-1|TRBV30|-|-
CAWSEGLGNEQFF
TGTGCCTGGAGTGAGGGGTTGGGGAATGAGCAGTTCTTC
>TRBJ2-3|TRBV9|-|-
CASSGLVSTDTQYF
TGTGCCAGCAGCGGGCTGGTTAGCACAGATACGCAGTATTTT
>TRBJ1-5|TRBV7-2|-|-
CASSLAGTSDQPQHF
TGTGCCAGCAGCTTAGCCGGGACATCGGATCAGCCCCAGCATTTT
>TRBJ1-1|TRBV2|-|-
CASSDLGQRNTEAFF
TGTGCCAGCAGTGATTTGGGACAAAGGAACACTGAAGCTTTCTTT
>TRBJ1-5|TRBV10-3|-|once
CAIRLGPNQPQHF
TGTGCCATCCGTCTGGGGCCCAATCAGCCCCAGCATTTT
>TRBJ1-1|TRBV10-2|-|-
CASSYPPDGVTEAFF
TGCGCCAGCAGTTATCCCCCGGACGGAGTGACTGAAGCTTTCTTT